One and the same sample provided the 15 T cell receptor beta chains below, sequenced in a study of early T cells in non-severe SARS-CoV-2 infection. MiXCR, run by TCRdb on the 5' RACE reads, gives a single entry per CDR3 protein. The data show roughly 65,000 distinct CDR3 sequences, 9.5% to 13% seen once. The sequencing input was whole blood. All receptors derive from an adult who was a healthcare worker with PCR-confirmed SARS-CoV-2 infection or an uninfected control (not recorded which).

This clonotype was counted at least ten times. This chain uses TRBV4-1 with TRBJ2-1; D gene unclear. Trimming stripped 4 bases from V and 6 bases from J, with 13 bases between. In germline, CDR1 is MGHRA, CDR2 YSYEKL. The CDR3 runs to 14 residues. This CDR3 is CASSPFLFINEQFF. DNA of the CDR3: TGCGCCAGCAGCCCTTTCTTGTTTATCAATGAGCAGTTCTTC.

The chain is built from TRBV27 and TRBJ2-1, with 8 bases lining up with TRBD2. Germline CDR1 is MNHEY and CDR2 is SMNVEV (reference sequence). Trimming at V came to 2 bases and at J to 8 bases, leaving 2 bases not matched to a gene. This CDR3 is built from 13 residues. Written as DNA, the CDR3 is TGTGCCAGCAGTTTACTTAGCGGGGATGAGCAGTTCTTC. It encodes CASSLLSGDEQFF.

V and J are TRBV21-1 and TRBJ2-7; no check of the table's D call, TRBD1, against the DNA was made. TRBV21-1 is noted as a pseudogene. This CDR3 spans 14 amino acids. For the CDR3, the DNA is TGTGCCAGCAGCAAAAACGAGGGGACATACGAGCAGTACTTC. Amino acid sequence: CASSKNEGTYEQYF.

The chain joins TRBV6-5 to TRBJ2-5; 7 bases agree with TRBD2. The CDR3 runs to 15 residues. The V segment lost 5 bases and the J segment 5 bases; nucleotides outside the gene matches: 11. Per the germline V gene, CDR1 is MNHEY and CDR2 is SVGAGI. This CDR3 is CASSRSGIEGETQYF. The CDR3 bases are TGTGCCAGCAGTCGAAGCGGGATCGAGGGGGAGACCCAGTACTTC.

This clonotype has at least ten counts. CDR3 bases: TGCAGTGCTACAGGACTAGCGGTTTCCTACAATGAGCAGTTCTTC. It codes for CSATGLAVSYNEQFF. V gene TRBV20-1 combines with J gene TRBJ2-1, with 10 bases fitting TRBD2. V lost 4 bases and J lost 1; bases outside the gene matches: 4. Germline V gene sequence: CDR1 DFQATT, CDR2 SNEGSKA (reference sequence). The CDR3 runs to 15 residues.

This clonotype was counted ten times or more. The gene calls are TRBV19 and TRBJ1-2; 8 nucleotides line up with TRBD1. The CDR3 is made up of 14 amino acids. Unmatched junction bases numbered 7, after V lost 4 bases and J lost 6 bases. The germline V gene has CDR1 LNHDA and CDR2 SQIVND (reference sequence). CDR3 DNA sequence: TGTGCCAGTAGTACCGGGGCAGGGGGCGATGGCTACACCTTC. This codes for CASSTGAGGDGYTF.

This clonotype was seen a handful of times. This chain uses TRBV12-3 or TRBV12-4 with TRBJ1-4, with D perhaps matching TRBD1 (5 bases). CDR3 length: 15 amino acids. V was pared by 9 bases and J by 3 bases, with 17 bases between. CDR3 sequence: CASSESGGSNEKLFF. In nucleotides, the CDR3 is TGTGCCAGTTCCGAGAGCGGGGGGTCTAATGAAAAACTGTTTTTT.

In this sample, this clonotype turned up a few times. This rearrangement joins TRBV5-1 to TRBJ1-1, with 12 bases aligning to TRBD1. Trimming cost V 0 bases and J 4 bases; bases outside gene matches: 4. CDR1 SGHRS and CDR2 YFSETQ come from the germline V gene. CDR3 length: 16 residues. In DNA, the CDR3 is TGCGCCAGCAGCTTGGCGGGGACAGGGGGCGGCACTGAAGCTTTCTTT. It is translated as CASSLAGTGGGTEAFF.

The chain uses TRBV12-3 or TRBV12-4 and TRBJ2-1; D is undetermined. Trimming stripped 6 bases from V and 0 bases from J, with 6 bases between. CDR3 length equals 13 residues. CDR3 DNA sequence: TGTGCCAGCAGAAGGCGCTCCTACAATGAGCAGTTCTTC. This sequence encodes CASRRRSYNEQFF.

Only a few counts were recorded for this clonotype. The chain is built from TRBV20-1 and TRBJ1-5, with a tentative D call TRBD1 (6 bases). This CDR3 spans 12 amino acids. Germline values: CDR1 DFQATT, CDR2 SNEGSKA (reference sequence). V shed 3 bases and J shed 6 bases, with 9 bases lying between them. CDR3 coding DNA: TGCAGTGCTAGCGGGGGCATTCAGCCCCAGCATTTT. This encodes CSASGGIQPQHF.

This clonotype has at least ten counts. The genes are TRBV3-1 and TRBJ2-1, with D possibly TRBD2 on 6 matching bases. The V gene's germline CDR1 is LGHDT and CDR2 YNNKEL (reference sequence). V was cut by 1 base and J by 6 bases, with 19 bases left in between. The CDR3 sequence is 17 residues long. This CDR3 is CASSQGVSGLVVNEQFF. In nucleotides, the CDR3 is TGTGCCAGCAGCCAAGGGGTAAGCGGGCTAGTTGTCAATGAGCAGTTCTTC.

This clonotype was detected ten times or more. This chain connects TRBV20-1 to TRBJ1-2, with D hard to call. With 3 bases removed from V and 2 bases from J, the gap between germline ends came to 4 bases. CDR3 length: 11 residues. The germline gives CDR1 DFQATT, CDR2 SNEGSKA (reference sequence). The CDR3 spells CSASLNYGYTF. As DNA, the CDR3 is TGCAGTGCTAGTCTGAACTATGGCTACACCTTC.

This chain links TRBV5-5 with TRBJ2-1, with D possibly matching TRBD2 (6 bases). The CDR3 consists of 14 residues. Germline V CDR1 and CDR2: SGHKS, YYEKEE (reference sequence). Trimming took 3 bases from V and 8 from J, leaving 15 bases between them. CDR3 sequence (DNA): TGTGCCAGCAGCTCACCGGGACTGAACCATGAGCAGTTCTTC. Encoded protein: CASSSPGLNHEQFF.

This clonotype was counted between two and nine times. V is TRBV3-1 and J is TRBJ2-2; D call uncertain. Looked up from germline, CDR1 is LGHDT and CDR2 is YNNKEL (reference sequence). There are 12 residues in the CDR3. Deletions cut 3 bases from V and 6 bases from J, with 5 bases between. The CDR3 sequence: CASSQVPGELFF. DNA for the CDR3: TGTGCCAGCAGCCAGGTCCCCGGGGAGCTGTTTTTT.

At least ten counts were recorded for this clonotype. This chain uses TRBV5-4 with TRBJ2-1; D possibly corresponds to TRBD2 (5 bases). Deletions cut 4 bases from V and 3 bases from J, with 14 bases between. The CDR3 spans 15 residues. In germline, CDR1 is SGHNT, CDR2 YYREEE (reference sequence). Here the CDR3 reads CASSQPLDFYNEQFF. The DNA for the CDR3 is TGTGCCAGCAGCCAGCCTTTGGACTTCTACAATGAGCAGTTCTTC.